A selection of T cell receptor beta chains follows, all from one sample in a study of PD-1 blockade in classical Hodgkin lymphoma. Sequencing was performed with immunoSEQ multiplex PCR; in TCRdb, only in-frame clones are kept and a portion is missing. The sample holds about 100,000 clones, roughly 87% seen once. Material: peripheral blood mononuclear cells (PBMCs), obtained before the second cycle of nivolumab. The source of these receptors is a human donor with classical Hodgkin lymphoma. CDR3s include the opening cysteine and the closing phenylalanine or tryptophan.

j_call,v_call,cdr3_aa
TRBJ2-6,TRBV5-1,CATRGDVDSGANVLTF
TRBJ1-1,TRBV30,CAWGPGGPHTEAFF
TRBJ1-6,TRBV4-1,CASSPSVSYNSPLHF
TRBJ1-4,TRBV28,CASSHDRENEKLFF
TRBJ1-4,TRBV7-6,CASSSMQTNEKLFF
TRBJ2-7,TRBV28,CASSLWGVSGTDSYEQYF
TRBJ2-1,TRBV5-1,CASSLGTSGRRRQGNEQFF
TRBJ1-4,TRBV6-5,CASRRPTNEKLFF
TRBJ1-5,TRBV5-6,CASSLTGASGPQHF
TRBJ1-2,TRBV5-1,CASSLDGQGPIYGYTF
TRBJ1-4,TRBV18,CASSPGQGGEKLFF